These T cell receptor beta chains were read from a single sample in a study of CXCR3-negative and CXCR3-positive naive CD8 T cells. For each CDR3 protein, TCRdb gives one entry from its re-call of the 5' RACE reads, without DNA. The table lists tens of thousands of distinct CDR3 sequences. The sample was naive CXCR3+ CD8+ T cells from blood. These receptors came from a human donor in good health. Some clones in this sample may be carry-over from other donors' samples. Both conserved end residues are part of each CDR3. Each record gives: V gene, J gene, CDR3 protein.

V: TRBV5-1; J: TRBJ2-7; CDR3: CASSFQIPGQGSYEQYF
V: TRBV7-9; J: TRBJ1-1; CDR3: CASSLVARTTEAFF
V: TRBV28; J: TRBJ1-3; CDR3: CASRATGGVGNTIYF
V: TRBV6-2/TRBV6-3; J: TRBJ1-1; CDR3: CASSYSHRASTEAFF
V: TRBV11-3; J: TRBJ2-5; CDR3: CASSLMGLAEKETQYF
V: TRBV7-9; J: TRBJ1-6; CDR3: CASTSLIGDGNSPLHF
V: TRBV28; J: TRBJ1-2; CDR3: CASHWERGYDGYTF
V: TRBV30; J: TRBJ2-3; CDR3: CAWSVPTGADTDTQYF
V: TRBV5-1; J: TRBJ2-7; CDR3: CASSSTRSSYEQYF
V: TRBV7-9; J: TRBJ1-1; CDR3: CASSLGGQGTEAFF
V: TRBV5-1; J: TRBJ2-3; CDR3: CASSLEATRADTQYF
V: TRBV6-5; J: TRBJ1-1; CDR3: CASSPGTGNTEAFF
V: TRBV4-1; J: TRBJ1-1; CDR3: CASSQDGMNTEAFF
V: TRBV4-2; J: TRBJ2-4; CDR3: CASSQETAAKNIQYF
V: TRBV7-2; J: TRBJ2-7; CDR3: CASTSWGQGGDEQYF
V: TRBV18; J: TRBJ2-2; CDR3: CASSARGPSNTGELFF
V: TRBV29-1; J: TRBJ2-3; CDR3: CSVARGQGDTQYF
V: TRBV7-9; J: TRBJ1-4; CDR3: CASSSPPEAGRQEKLFF
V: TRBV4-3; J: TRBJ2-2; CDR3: CASSQDHRGDTGELFF
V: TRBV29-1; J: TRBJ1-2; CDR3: CSGGGGDYGYTF
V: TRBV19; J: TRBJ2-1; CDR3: CASSSGGLYNEQFF
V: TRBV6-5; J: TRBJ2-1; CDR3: CASSYDPGLGTGEEQFF
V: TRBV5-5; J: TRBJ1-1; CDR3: CASSPGHRVIVNTEAFF
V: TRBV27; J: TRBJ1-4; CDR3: CASSPGGRANEKLFF
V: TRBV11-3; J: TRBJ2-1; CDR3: CASSFGRGYNEQFF
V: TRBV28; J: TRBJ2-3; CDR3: CASSSPSRGGSTDTQYF
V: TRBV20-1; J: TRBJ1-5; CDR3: CSARESGGLSNQPQHF
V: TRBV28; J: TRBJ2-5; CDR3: CASTQETSLQETQYF
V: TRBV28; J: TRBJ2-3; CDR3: CASSPTPRMRLTDTQYF
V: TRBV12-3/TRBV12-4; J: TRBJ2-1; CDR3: CASSSHKGTSRPNEQFF
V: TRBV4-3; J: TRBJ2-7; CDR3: CASSQTIEGSYEQYF
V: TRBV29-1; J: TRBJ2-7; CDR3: CSVAGGYPYEQYF
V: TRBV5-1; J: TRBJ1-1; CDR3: CASSLAWTGGNTEAFF
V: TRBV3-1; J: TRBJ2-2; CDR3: CASSQATMNTGELFF
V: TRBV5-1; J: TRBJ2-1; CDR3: CASSLSGRANEQFF
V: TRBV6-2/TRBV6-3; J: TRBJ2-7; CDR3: CATLRTTSRWEQYF
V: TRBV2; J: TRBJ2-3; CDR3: CASSWAVTDTQYF
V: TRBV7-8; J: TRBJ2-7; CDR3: CASSLGSEEDYEQYF
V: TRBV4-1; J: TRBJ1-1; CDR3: CASSQEPSREAFF
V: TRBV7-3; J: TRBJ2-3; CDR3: CASSLAAPPDTQYF
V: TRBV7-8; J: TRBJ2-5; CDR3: CASSLPGTGQETQYF
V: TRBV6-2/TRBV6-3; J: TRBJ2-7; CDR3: CASSYDDWEGEQYF
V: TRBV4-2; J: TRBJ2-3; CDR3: CASSQDRGATDTQYF
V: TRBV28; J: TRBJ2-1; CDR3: CASSFNRDEQFF
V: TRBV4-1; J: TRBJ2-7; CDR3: CASSQETPYEQYF
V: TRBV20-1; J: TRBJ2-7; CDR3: CSATGRRSSYEQYF
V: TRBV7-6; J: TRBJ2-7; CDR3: CASSSSGTGVRSYEQYF
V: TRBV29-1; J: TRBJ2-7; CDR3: CSASDGTSYEQYF
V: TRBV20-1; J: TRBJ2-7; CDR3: CSAPRESSYEQYF